This T cell receptor (beta chain) appears in the sequencing data of a study of CD8 T cells in ankylosing spondylitis. CDR3 length: 18 residues. MiXCR was run by TCRdb on the 5' RACE reads, yielding one entry per CDR3 protein. This sample yields about 200,000 distinct CDR3 sequences, of which 10% to 15% are seen a single time; about 15% belongs to the top ten. This clonotype appeared a few times. Its specificity is not known. Study-level findings and limits: Clones tied to disease were said to be significantly enriched in matched ankylosing spondylitis synovial fluid. For ankylosing spondylitis blood, a TCR beta motif of about eight highly homologous variants appeared characteristic.

The sample comprised blood, either unsorted or a sorted T cell fraction (not recorded which). This chain joins TRBV1 and TRBJ2-7; TRBD1, the table's D call, lacks a check against the DNA. TRBV1 is a recognized pseudogene. This sequence originates from a male donor with ankylosing spondylitis or in good health (not recorded which). The CDR3 spells CTSSQLGSGGSQAYEQYF. The CDR3 DNA sequence: TGCACCAGCAGCCAACTCGGGAGCGGGGGCTCCCAGGCCTACGAGCAGTACTTC.